This T cell receptor beta chain was profiled in a study of T cell changes during pregnancy in multiple sclerosis. Generated by immunoSEQ multiplex PCR, the TCRdb table keeps only in-frame clones and is missing some. The data hold just under 100,000 clones, with over 85% observed a single time. The CDR3 is made up of 12 amino acids. Germline V gene sequence: CDR1 MNHNY, CDR2 SVGAGI (reference sequence). V shed 7 bases and J shed 4 bases, with 8 bases lying between them. Sample: peripheral blood, taken after pregnancy. The rearrangement joins TRBV6-6 to TRBJ2-1; no clear D. This clonotype was obtained from a female donor with multiple sclerosis, enrolled in a pregnancy study. Here the CDR3 reads CASMSRYNEQFF. The CDR3 DNA sequence: TGTGCCAGCATGAGTCGATACAATGAGCAGTTCTTC.